This record covers a single T cell receptor (beta chain). These data are taken from a study of blood T cells in healthy people across ages. With a J-beta primer mix and a sample-barcoded 5' primer, a second PCR ran roughly 7 to 11 cycles. MiXCR, run by TCRdb on the 5' RACE reads, gives a single entry per CDR3 protein. The data show 800,000 or so distinct CDR3 sequences, about 62% seen once. Roughly 10 milliliters of peripheral blood were drawn from each donor into EDTA-treated tubes. V dropped 0 bases and J dropped 4 bases, with 10 bases sitting between them. In germline, CDR1 is SGHTA, CDR2 FQGTGA. CDR3 length: 15 residues.

The receptor comes from a man aged 25 to 40 in good health. Source material: blood. The chain links TRBV7-3 to TRBJ2-1, with TRBD1 as a possible D gene (6 bases). The CDR3 coding sequence is TGTGCCAGCAGCTTAACGTCCCAGGGGTACAATGAGCAGTTCTTC. It translates to CASSLTSQGYNEQFF.